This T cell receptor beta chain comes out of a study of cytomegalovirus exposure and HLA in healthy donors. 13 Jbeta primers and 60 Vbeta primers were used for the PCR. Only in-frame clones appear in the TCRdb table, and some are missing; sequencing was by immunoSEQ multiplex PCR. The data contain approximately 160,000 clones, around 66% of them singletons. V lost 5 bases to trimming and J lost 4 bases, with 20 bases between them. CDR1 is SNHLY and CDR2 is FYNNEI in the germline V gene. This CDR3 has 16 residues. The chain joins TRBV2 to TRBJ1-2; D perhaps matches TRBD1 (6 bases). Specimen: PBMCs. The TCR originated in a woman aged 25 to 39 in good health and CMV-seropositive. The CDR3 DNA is TGTGCCAGCAGTACCCAGGCGGCGGGGGCCGGCTATGGCTACACCTTC. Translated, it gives CASSTQAAGAGYGYTF. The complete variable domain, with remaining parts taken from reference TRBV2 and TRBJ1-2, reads EPEVTQTPSHQVTQMGQEVILRCVPISNHLYFYWYRQILGQKVEFLVSFYNNEISEKSEIFDDQFSVERPDGSNFTLKIRSTKLEDSAMYFCASSTQAAGAGYGYTFGSGTRLTVV.